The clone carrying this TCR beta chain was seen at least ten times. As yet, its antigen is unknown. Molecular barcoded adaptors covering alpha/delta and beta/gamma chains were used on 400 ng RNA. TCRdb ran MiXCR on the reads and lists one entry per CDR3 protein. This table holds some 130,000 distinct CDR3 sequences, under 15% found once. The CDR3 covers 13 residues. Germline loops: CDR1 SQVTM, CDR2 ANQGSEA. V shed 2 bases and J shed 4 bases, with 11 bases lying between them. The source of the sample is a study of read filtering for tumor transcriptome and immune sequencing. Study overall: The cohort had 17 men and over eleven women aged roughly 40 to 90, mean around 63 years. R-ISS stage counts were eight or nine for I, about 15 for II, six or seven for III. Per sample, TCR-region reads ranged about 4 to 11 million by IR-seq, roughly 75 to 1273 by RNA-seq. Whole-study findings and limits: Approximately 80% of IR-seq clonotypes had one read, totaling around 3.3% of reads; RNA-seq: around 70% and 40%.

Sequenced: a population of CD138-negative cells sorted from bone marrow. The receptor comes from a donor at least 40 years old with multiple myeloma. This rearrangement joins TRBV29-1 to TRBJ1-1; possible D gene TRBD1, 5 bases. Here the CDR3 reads CSVEFGGGTEAFF. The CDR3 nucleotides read TGCAGCGTTGAATTCGGGGGAGGCACTGAAGCTTTCTTT.